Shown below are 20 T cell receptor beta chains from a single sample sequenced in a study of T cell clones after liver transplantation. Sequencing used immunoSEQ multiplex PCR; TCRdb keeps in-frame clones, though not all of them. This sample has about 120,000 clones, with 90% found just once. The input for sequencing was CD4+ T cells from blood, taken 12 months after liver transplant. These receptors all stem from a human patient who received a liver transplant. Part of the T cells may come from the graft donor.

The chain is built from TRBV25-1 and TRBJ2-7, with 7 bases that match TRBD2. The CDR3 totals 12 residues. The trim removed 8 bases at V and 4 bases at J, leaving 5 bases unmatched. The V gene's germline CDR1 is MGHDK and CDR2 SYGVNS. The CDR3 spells CASVGTTYEQYF. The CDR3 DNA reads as TGTGCCAGCGTCGGGACTACTTACGAGCAGTACTTC.

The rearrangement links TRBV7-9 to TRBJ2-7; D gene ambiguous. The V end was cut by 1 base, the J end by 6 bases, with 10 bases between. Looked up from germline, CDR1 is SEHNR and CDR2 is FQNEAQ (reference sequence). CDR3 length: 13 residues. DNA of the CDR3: TGTGCCAGCAGCTTAGAGGTGGCTGGCGAGCAGTACTTC. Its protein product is CASSLEVAGEQYF.

The CDR3 nucleotides read TGTGCCTGCACAGGGGATAACGGAAAACTGTTTTTT. Translating gives CACTGDNGKLFF. V and J are TRBV30 and TRBJ1-4; 7 nucleotides agree with TRBD1. The V and J ends lost 6 bases and 10 bases, in that order; junction bases with no gene match: 8. The CDR3 extends over 12 amino acids. The V gene's germline CDR1 is GTSNPN and CDR2 SVGIG (reference sequence). The variable domain in full, completed from reference TRBV30 and TRBJ1-4, reads SQTIHQWPATLVQPVGSPLSLECTVEGTSNPNLYWYRQAAGRGLQLLFYSVGIGQISSEVPQNLSASRPQDRQFILSSKKLLLSDSGFYLCACTGDNGKLFFGSGTQLSVL.

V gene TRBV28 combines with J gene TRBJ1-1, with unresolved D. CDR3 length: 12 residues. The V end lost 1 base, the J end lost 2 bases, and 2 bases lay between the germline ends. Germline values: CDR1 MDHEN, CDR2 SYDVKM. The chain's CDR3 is CASSLSNTEAFF. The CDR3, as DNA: TGTGCCAGCAGTTTATCAAACACTGAAGCTTTCTTT.

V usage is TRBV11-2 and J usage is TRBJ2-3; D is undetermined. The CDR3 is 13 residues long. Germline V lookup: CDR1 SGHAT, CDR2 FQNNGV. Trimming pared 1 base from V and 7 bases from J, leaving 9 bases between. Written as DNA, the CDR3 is TGTGCCAGCAGCTTAGGCAGGACCTATACGCAGTATTTT. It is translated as CASSLGRTYTQYF.

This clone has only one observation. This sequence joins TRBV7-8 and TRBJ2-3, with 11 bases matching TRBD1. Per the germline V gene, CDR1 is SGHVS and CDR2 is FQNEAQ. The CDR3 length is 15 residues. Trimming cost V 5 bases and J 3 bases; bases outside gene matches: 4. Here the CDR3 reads CASSRGTGGTDTQYF. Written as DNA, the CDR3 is TGTGCCAGCAGCCGAGGGACAGGGGGGACAGATACGCAGTATTTT.

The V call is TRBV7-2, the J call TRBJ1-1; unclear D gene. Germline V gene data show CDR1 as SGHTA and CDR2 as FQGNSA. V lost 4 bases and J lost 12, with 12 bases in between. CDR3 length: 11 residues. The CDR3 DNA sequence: TGTGCCAGCAGCTCCATTCAGTTGACTTTCTTT. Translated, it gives CASSSIQLTFF.

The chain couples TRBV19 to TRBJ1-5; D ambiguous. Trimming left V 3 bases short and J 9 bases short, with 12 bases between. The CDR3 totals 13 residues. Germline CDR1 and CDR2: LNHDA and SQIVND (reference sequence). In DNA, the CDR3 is TGTGCCAGTAGTATGAAGACCCCTCGGCCCCAGCATTTT. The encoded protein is CASSMKTPRPQHF.

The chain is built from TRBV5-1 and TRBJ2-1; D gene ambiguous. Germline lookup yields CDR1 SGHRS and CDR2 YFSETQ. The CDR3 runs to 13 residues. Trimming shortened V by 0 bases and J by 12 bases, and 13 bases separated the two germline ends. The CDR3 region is CASSLAGSERQFF. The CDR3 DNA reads TGCGCCAGCAGCTTGGCCGGCAGCGAACGGCAGTTCTTC. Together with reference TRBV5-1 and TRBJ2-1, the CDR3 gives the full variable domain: KAGVTQTPRYLIKTRGQQVTLSCSPISGHRSVSWYQQTPGQGLQFLFEYFSETQRNKGNFPGRFSGRQFSNSRSEMNVSTLELGDSALYLCASSLAGSERQFFGPGTRLTVL.

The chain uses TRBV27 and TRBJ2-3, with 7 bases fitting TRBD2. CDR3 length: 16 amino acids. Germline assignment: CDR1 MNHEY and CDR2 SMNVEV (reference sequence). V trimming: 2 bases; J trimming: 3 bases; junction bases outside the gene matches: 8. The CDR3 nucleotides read TGTGCCAGCAGTTTACGTTTTAGGGGAGGGACAGATACGCAGTATTTT. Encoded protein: CASSLRFRGGTDTQYF.

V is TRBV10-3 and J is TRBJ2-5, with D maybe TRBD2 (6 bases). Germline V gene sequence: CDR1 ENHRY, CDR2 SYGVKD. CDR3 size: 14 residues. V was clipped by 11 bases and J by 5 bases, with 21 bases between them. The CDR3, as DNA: TGTGCCTCCAAACCCTCTAGCGCGGGGGAGACCCAGTACTTC. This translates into CASKPSSAGETQYF.

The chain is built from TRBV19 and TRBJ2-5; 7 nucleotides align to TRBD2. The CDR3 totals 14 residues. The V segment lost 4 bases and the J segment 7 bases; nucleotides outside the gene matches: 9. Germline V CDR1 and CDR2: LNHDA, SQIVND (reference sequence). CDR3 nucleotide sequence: TGTGCCAGTAGTACGCCGGGGAGGGGAGGGACCCAGTACTTC. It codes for CASSTPGRGGTQYF.

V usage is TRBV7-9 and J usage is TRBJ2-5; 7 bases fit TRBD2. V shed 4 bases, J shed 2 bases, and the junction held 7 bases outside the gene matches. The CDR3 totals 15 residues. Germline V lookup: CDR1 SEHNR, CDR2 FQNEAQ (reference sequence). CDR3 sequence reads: CASSSEGTIQETQYF. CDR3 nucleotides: TGTGCCAGCAGCTCAGAAGGGACTATTCAAGAGACCCAGTACTTC.

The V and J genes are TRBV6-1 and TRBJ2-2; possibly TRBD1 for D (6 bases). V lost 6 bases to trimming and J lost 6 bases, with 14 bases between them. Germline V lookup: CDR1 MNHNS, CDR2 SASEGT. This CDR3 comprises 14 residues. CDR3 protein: CASSDMQGSGELFF. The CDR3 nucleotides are TGTGCCAGCAGCGACATGCAGGGGTCCGGGGAGCTGTTTTTT.

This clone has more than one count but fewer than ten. The CDR3 DNA reads as TGTGCCAGCAGCACATACCCAACCACAGAAGCTTTCTTT. Translating it yields CASSTYPTTEAFF. The chain has TRBV9 and TRBJ1-1; D unclear. Between the trimmed V and J ends, which lost 4 bases and 8 bases, there was a span of 15 bases. CDR3 size: 13 residues. CDR1 and CDR2 from the germline V gene are SGDLS and YYNGEE.

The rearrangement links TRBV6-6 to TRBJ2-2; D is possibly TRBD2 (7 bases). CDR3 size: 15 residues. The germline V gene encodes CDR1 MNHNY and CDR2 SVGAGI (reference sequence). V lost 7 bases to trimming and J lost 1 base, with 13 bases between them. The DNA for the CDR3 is TGTGCCAGCACTCCGGGGGGACAGAACACCGGGGAGCTGTTTTTT. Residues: CASTPGGQNTGELFF.

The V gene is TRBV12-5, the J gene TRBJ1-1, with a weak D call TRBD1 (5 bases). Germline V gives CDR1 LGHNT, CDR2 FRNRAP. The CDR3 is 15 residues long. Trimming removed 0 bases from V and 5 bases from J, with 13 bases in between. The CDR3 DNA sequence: TGTGCTAGTGGTTTGGTACACTCAGGGCGAACTGAAGCTTTCTTT. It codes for CASGLVHSGRTEAFF.

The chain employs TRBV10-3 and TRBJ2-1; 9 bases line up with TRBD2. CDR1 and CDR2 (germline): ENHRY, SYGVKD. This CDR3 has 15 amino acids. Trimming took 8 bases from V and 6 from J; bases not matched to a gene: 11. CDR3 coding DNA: TGTGCCATCGGAAAGACTAGCGGAGCCCGCAATGAGCAGTTCTTC. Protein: CAIGKTSGARNEQFF.

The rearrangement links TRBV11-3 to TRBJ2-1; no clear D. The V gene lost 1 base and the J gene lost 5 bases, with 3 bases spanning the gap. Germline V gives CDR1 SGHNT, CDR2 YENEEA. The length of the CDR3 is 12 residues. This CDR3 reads CASSLGHNEQFF. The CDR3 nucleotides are TGTGCCAGCAGCTTAGGACACAATGAGCAGTTCTTC.

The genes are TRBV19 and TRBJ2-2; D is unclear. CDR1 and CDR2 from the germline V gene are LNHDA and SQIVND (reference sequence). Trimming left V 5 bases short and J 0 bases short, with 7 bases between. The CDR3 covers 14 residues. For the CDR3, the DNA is TGTGCCAGTAGTCCCCGCTCGAACACCGGGGAGCTGTTTTTT. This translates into CASSPRSNTGELFF.